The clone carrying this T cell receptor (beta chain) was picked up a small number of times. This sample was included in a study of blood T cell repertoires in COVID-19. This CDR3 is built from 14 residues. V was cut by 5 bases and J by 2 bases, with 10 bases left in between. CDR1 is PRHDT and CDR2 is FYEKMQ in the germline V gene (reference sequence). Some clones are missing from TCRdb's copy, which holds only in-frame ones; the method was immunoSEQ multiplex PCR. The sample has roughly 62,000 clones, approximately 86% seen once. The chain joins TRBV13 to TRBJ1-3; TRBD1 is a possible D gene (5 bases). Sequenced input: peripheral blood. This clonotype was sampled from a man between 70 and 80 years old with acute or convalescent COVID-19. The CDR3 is CASSLTETGNTIYF. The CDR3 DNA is TGTGCCAGCAGCCTGACAGAGACTGGAAACACCATATATTTT.